This T cell receptor (beta chain) was retrieved from a study of beta chain features in type 1 diabetes (dated by TCRdb to the late 2010s). Some background on the complete study: Mean age, gender distribution, total cell number and subset yield were not different between patients and healthy donors. Regulatory and stem cell-like memory subsets were obtained from only 8 patients and roughly 8 healthy donors, while naive and central memory subsets were obtained from all 30 or so donors. A total of around 110,000,000 sorted cells were examined across all samples, and a strong correlation was observed between cell number per subset and RNA yield. The study compared TCRB repertoires of sorted circulating CD4+ T cell subsets between recently diagnosed type 1 diabetes patients and matched healthy donors. Broad study findings and their caveats: At VDJ recombination sites, type 1 diabetes patients had fewer insertions and more deleted nucleotides, which implies abnormalities in thymic rearrangement. Because small numbers of individuals were included in the HLA sub-analyses, any influence of HLA type on TCRB rearrangement was left unresolved. PCR may preferentially amplify shorter templates, but because patient and control samples were amplified and corrected together, any resulting skew would affect both groups equally. Sequencing cDNA rather than genomic DNA could over-represent highly expressing activated cells, although activation and CD3 levels did not differ between groups. Naive, central memory and regulatory TCRB repertoires appeared to be more alike among patients than among healthy donors. In all four CD4+ subsets, TCRB CDR3 length was moderately but significantly shorter in type 1 diabetes patients.

Each donor gave one peripheral blood draw, about 100 mL on average, collected into heparinised tubes. A BD FACSAria II was used to sort naive, central memory, regulatory and stem cell-like memory CD4+ T cells with a panel that included CD45RO, CCR7, CD25, CD127, CD95 and CD27. Every sorted population had a purity above 95%. Right away, PBMCs were isolated by Lymphoprep density gradient centrifugation and were stained directly, with no culture step. So that batch effects would be minimized, each experiment stained and sorted samples in pairs, pairing one healthy donor with one patient. The table lists this clone with a few counts. The clone's antigen remains unknown. Base qualities were left out, and no much larger clone turns up one base away. This same CDR3 is encoded by further DNA sequences in the sample. The High Capacity cDNA Reverse Transcription Kit was used to reverse transcribe all of the isolated RNA, meaning that expressed TCRB transcripts were what got sequenced. Deep immunoSEQ sequencing was performed on naive, central memory and regulatory T cell samples, with an average of roughly 3.6 million total reads per sample. After sorted cells were lysed in RLT buffer, RNA was extracted with DNase-treated RNeasy Micro or Mini kits, with the choice depending on cell number. To prevent cross-contamination, every cell subset was processed on its own, while patient and healthy donor samples were processed together. The immunoSEQ multiplex PCR was used to amplify TCRB sequences from cDNA, generating 87-bp fragments that spanned the CDR3 region. The amplicons were sequenced using the Illumina HiSeq platform. The authors processed their data as follows. PCR bias was corrected computationally using synthetic template baselines, and reads within Hamming distance 2 were collapsed, with unmergeable singletons discarded. Reads were aligned against IMGT so that V, D and J genes, CDR3 length and insertions or deletions at six rearrangement sites could be assigned. Within each subset, clonotype counts were normalized to sorted cell number, after which true diversity and Gini coefficients were computed with the tcR R package. The overlap coefficient, calculated on TCRB nucleotide sequences, was used to quantify repertoire sharing. As a proxy for the pre-selection repertoire, out-of-frame TCRB sequences from naive cells were analyzed. TCRdb took over this immuneACCESS table, retaining in-frame rearrangements with V and J assigned. Such tables are incomplete; in checked studies, under half of the missing clones stem from an unresolved V gene, and the remainder is unexplained. That table supplies the V and J calls and clone size; D and trimming were determined from the DNA. The sample has a few hundred thousand clones on record, over 25% of them singletons. The ten largest clones add up to about 0.065% of the sample.

V gives up 2 bases and J gives up 2 bases, and the segment between their germline ends measures 6 bases. The CDR3 goes from the cysteine to the phenylalanine over 13 residues. CDR3 DNA only is kept here, 39 bases in frame from base 1. CDR1 and CDR2 are read off the germline V gene as MGHRA and YSYEKL. The sample consisted of naive CD4+ T cells from blood. Per the publication, the cell subset or site label means: true naive CD4+ T cells. This TCR was recovered from a man younger than 30 in good health. The receptor chain draws on TRBV4-1 and TRBJ2-5, with no D gene named confidently. The DNA sequence reads TGCGCCAGCAGCCAATGGGGTCAAGAGACCCAGTACTTC. The translation is CASSQWGQETQYF.